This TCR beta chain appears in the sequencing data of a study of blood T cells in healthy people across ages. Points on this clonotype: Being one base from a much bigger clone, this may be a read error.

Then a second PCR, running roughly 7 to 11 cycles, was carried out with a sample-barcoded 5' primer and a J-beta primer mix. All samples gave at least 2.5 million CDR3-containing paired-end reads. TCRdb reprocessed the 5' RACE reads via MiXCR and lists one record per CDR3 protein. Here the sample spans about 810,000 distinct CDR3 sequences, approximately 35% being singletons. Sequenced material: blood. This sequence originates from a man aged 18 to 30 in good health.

CDR3 sequence (DNA): TGCAGTGCTAGAGGGACCCAAGCCTACAATGAGGAGTTCTTC. This codes for CSARGTQAYNEEFF. V and J are TRBV20-1 and TRBJ2-1; D call uncertain. The germline V gene encodes CDR1 DFQATT and CDR2 SNEGSKA (reference sequence). This CDR3 region has 14 residues.